The 25 T cell receptor beta chains given below trace back to one sample, sequenced in a study of CD8+CD57+ T cells in acquired aplastic anemia. The use of genomic DNA as template underpinned the TCR beta VDJ and CDR3 profiling. TCRdb analysed the reads with MiXCR anew, one entry per CDR3 protein. Of roughly 420,000 distinct CDR3 sequences detected, under 80% appear once; the ten largest clones hold 3% to 4.5%. Sequencing input: sorted CD4+, CD8+, or CD8+CD57+ T cells (not recorded which) from PBMCs. Receptors were obtained from a human donor in good health, serving as a control.

The rearrangement uses TRBV7-2 and TRBJ1-5; 8 nucleotides line up with TRBD1. Per germline, CDR1 SGHTA and CDR2 FQGNSA. J was trimmed by 5 bases and V by 3 bases; bases with no gene match: 15. The CDR3 extends over 18 amino acids. The DNA for the CDR3 is TGTGCCAGCAGCTTCGGACAGGGCTCAGATACGCAGTATCAGCCCCAGCATTTT. It yields the protein CASSFGQGSDTQYQPQHF.

This clonotype appeared a single time. V is TRBV20-1 and J is TRBJ2-5; maybe TRBD1 (5 bases). CDR3 length: 14 residues. CDR1 is DFQATT, CDR2 SNEGSKA, per germline (reference sequence). The CDR3 here is CSVELRRRGETQYF. Here the CDR3 DNA reads TGCAGCGTTGAATTGCGGAGAAGGGGAGAGACCCAGTACTTC.

This clonotype was detected ten times or more. The V and J genes are TRBV11-3 and TRBJ2-5, with 8 bases that match TRBD1. The CDR3 loop spans 12 amino acids. V was pared by 5 bases and J by 5 bases, with 1 base of the junction left unmatched. Germline V lookup: CDR1 SGHNT, CDR2 YENEEA. The CDR3 coding sequence is TGTGCCAGCAGCCGGACAGGGGAGACCCAGTACTTC. It is translated as CASSRTGETQYF.

In this sample, this clonotype turned up a few times. The chain's CDR3 is CASSQETMSSGNTIYF. Written as DNA, the CDR3 is TGTGCCAGCAGCCAAGAAACGATGAGCTCTGGAAACACCATATATTTT. V usage is TRBV3-1 and J usage is TRBJ1-3; D not resolved. Between the trimmed V and J ends, which lost 0 bases and 0 bases, there was a span of 9 bases. The length of the CDR3 is 16 residues. CDR1 LGHDT and CDR2 YNNKEL come from the germline V gene (reference sequence).

There are many counts of this clonotype. The V call is TRBV12-5, the J call TRBJ1-6; TRBD1 aligns across 8 bases. Germline trimming cut 3 bases from V and 9 bases from J; bases unmatched to any gene: 4. The CDR3 has 14 amino acids. Germline CDR1 LGHNT, CDR2 FRNRAP. CDR3 protein: CASGLGQGGSPLHF. The CDR3 DNA sequence: TGTGCTAGTGGTTTAGGACAGGGAGGTTCACCCCTCCACTTT.

The J gene is TRBJ1-6, the V gene TRBV7-6; 9 bases are shared with TRBD1. CDR1 and CDR2 from the germline V gene are SGHVS and FNYEAQ. The CDR3 is 17 amino acids. The junction had 5 bases not matched to a gene; V was cut back by 0 bases and J by 5 bases. The CDR3 loop reads CASSLAMGQGNNSPLHF. DNA for the CDR3: TGTGCCAGCAGCTTAGCGATGGGACAGGGTAATAATTCACCCCTCCACTTT. Based on the CDR3 plus reference TRBV7-6 and TRBJ1-6, the full variable domain is GAGVSQSPRYKVTKRGQDVALRCDPISGHVSLYWYRQALGQGPEFLTYFNYEAQQDKSGLPNDRFSAERPEGSISTLTIQRTEQRDSAMYRCASSLAMGQGNNSPLHFGNGTRLTVT.

About this clonotype itself: One end of the junction varies from germline; a read error may be responsible. The chain joins TRBV10-3 to TRBJ1-6; the D gene is possibly TRBD1 (5 bases). The CDR3 is 15 residues long. Germline CDR1 reads ENHRY; CDR2 reads SYGVKD. CDR3 DNA sequence: TGTGCCAGCAGTTGGCAGGGAGGACGAAGGGTACCCCTCCACTTT. The encoded protein is CASSWQGGRRVPLHF.

The count of this clonotype is one. The chain links TRBV11-2 to TRBJ2-1; the D is unclear. Germline V gene lookup returns CDR1 SGHAT and CDR2 FQNNGV. Trimming pared 5 bases from V and 7 bases from J, leaving 18 bases between. This CDR3 is 15 amino acids long. CDR3 region: CASSPRTSKRNEQFF. The CDR3, as DNA: TGTGCCAGCAGCCCCCGAACAAGCAAGAGGAATGAGCAGTTCTTC.

The rearrangement uses TRBV5-6 and TRBJ2-7; no firm D call. The V gene's germline CDR1 is SGHDT and CDR2 YYEEEE. The CDR3 totals 14 residues. V was pared by 0 bases and J by 2 bases, with 9 bases between. Here the CDR3 DNA reads TGTGCCAGCAGCTTGGCCACAGCCACCTACGAGCAGTACTTC. Amino acid sequence: CASSLATATYEQYF. Full variable domain (outside the CDR3, taken from reference TRBV5-6 and TRBJ2-7): DAGVTQSPTHLIKTRGQQVTLRCSPKSGHDTVSWYQQALGQGPQFIFQYYEEEERQRGNFPDRFSGHQFPNYSSELNVNALLLGDSALYLCASSLATATYEQYFGPGTRLTVT.

The chain joins TRBV7-3 to TRBJ1-1, with 8 nucleotides matching TRBD1. J gave up 10 bases and V 4 bases, and 14 bases lay outside the gene matches. Germline loops: CDR1 SGHTA, CDR2 FQGTGA. This CDR3 contains 15 residues. This CDR3 is CASSSAGTGTIGAFF. In nucleotides, the CDR3 is TGTGCCAGCAGCTCGGCCGGGACAGGTACAATCGGAGCTTTCTTT.

Points on this clonotype: At one of its ends the junction is not consistent with the germline gene, which may arise from a read error. The chain couples TRBV2 to TRBJ2-1; 8 nucleotides match TRBD2. This CDR3 has 15 amino acids. CDR1 SNHLY and CDR2 FYNNEI come from the germline V gene. CDR3 in DNA: TGTGCCAGCAGTTATCACGGGGGGGCCCAGGGTGAGCAGCATTTC. Its translation is CASSYHGGAQGEQHF.

V is TRBV11-2 and J is TRBJ1-5; D is uncertain. V dropped 4 bases and J dropped 7 bases, with 11 bases sitting between them. CDR1 SGHAT and CDR2 FQNNGV come from the germline V gene. The CDR3 runs 13 residues. CDR3 residues: CASSSTRAQPQHF. The CDR3 DNA reads TGTGCCAGCAGCTCCACAAGGGCCCAGCCCCAGCATTTT.

The genes are TRBV12-3 or TRBV12-4 and TRBJ2-1; possibly TRBD2 for D (6 bases). The CDR3 runs 14 residues. V dropped 7 bases and J dropped 9 bases, with 19 bases sitting between them. The CDR3 coding sequence is TGTGCCAGCACCAGGGATGGGGGGAGGCGTGAGCAGTTCTTC. Protein product: CASTRDGGRREQFF.

Comment on this clonotype: At one end, the junction sequence differs from germline, possibly due to a read error. The V gene is TRBV7-2, the J gene TRBJ2-3; D is perhaps TRBD2 (6 bases). Germline values: CDR1 SGHTA, CDR2 FQGNSA. The CDR3 has 14 amino acids. Written as DNA, the CDR3 is TGTGCCAGCGGCCCCGACCAGGGCGGGAATCCGCAGTTTTTT. Translating it yields CASGPDQGGNPQFF.

The table lists this clonotype with a few counts. V is TRBV5-1 and J is TRBJ1-1; unclear D gene. The V end was cut by 3 bases, the J end by 3 bases, with 24 bases between. Germline V gene sequence: CDR1 SGHRS, CDR2 YFSETQ. This CDR3 contains 18 residues. The CDR3 DNA follows: TGCGCCAGCAGCTCGCAACCCCGAGCGAATCGGTTGGACACTGAAGCTTTCTTT. Protein sequence: CASSSQPRANRLDTEAFF.

The sample holds one count of this clonotype. An end of the junction differs from the germline gene, which may be a read error. V and J are TRBV7-2 and TRBJ1-2; tentative D call: TRBD1 (5 bases). Per germline, CDR1 SGHTA and CDR2 FQGNSA. The CDR3 runs 14 residues. CDR3: CASSLEGAMNTEAF. In nucleotides, the CDR3 is TGTGCCAGCAGCTTGGAAGGGGCAATGAACACTGAAGCTTTC.

The rearrangement links TRBV20-1 to TRBJ1-4, with 9 bases lining up with TRBD1. CDR1 and CDR2 from the germline V gene are DFQATT and SNEGSKA (reference sequence). This CDR3 has 13 residues. Here the CDR3 reads CSVDHRGRVKLFF. The CDR3 bases are TGCAGCGTAGACCACAGGGGGCGTGTAAAACTGTTTTTT.

The chain couples TRBV6-6 to TRBJ2-7; D unclear. Germline CDR1 is MNHNY and CDR2 is SVGAGI (reference sequence). The V gene lost 5 bases and the J gene lost 3 bases, with 8 bases spanning the gap. There are 12 residues in the CDR3. The CDR3, as DNA: TGTGCCAGCAGTGGGTCGGGCTACGAGCAGTACTTC. Translation gives CASSGSGYEQYF.

This chain uses TRBV7-2 with TRBJ2-5, with D possibly TRBD2 on 6 matching bases. Germline CDR1 is SGHTA and CDR2 is FQGNSA. Trimming stripped 3 bases from V and 5 bases from J, with 13 bases between. There are 14 residues in the CDR3. The CDR3 protein is CASSFGRRGETQYF. The CDR3, as DNA: TGTGCCAGCAGCTTTGGACGTCGGGGGGAGACCCAGTACTTC.

This clonotype was found once. The genes are TRBV6-1 and TRBJ2-5, with D hard to call. Per germline, CDR1 MNHNS and CDR2 SASEGT. The V and J ends lost 7 bases and 5 bases respectively, with 20 bases between them. The CDR3 contains 15 residues. CDR3 sequence reads: CASKIGSPERETQYF. The CDR3 DNA follows: TGTGCCAGCAAGATCGGGTCACCAGAACGGGAGACCCAGTACTTC.

On this clonotype itself: A much larger clone lies one base from this, so it may be a read error. This rearrangement joins TRBV12-3 or TRBV12-4 to TRBJ1-1; D unresolved. The CDR3 length is 14 residues. In nucleotides, the CDR3 is TGTGCCAGCAGTTTCGAAGTTGGGAACACTGAAGCTTCCTTT. The encoded protein is CASSFEVGNTEASF.

With regard to this clonotype: No conserved phenylalanine or tryptophan is present at the end of the CDR3, so a read error is the likely explanation. It is unclear where the CDR3 begins or ends on the DNA, so no DNA is shown, and the CDR3 is as TCRdb lists it. The chain links TRBV15 to TRBJ2-5; the table's TRBD1 call for D was not verified on the DNA. Germline lookup yields CDR1 LNHNV and CDR2 YYDKDF (reference sequence). The CDR3 region is 17 residues in length, termini included. The CDR3 sequence is CATSRERSRYGKLFFGS.

Remarks on this clonotype: The CDR3 does not end in the conserved phenylalanine or tryptophan, so this is likely a read error. V gene TRBV2 combines with J gene TRBJ1-1; no definite D call. Germline V gene lookup returns CDR1 SNHLY and CDR2 FYNNEI. The CDR3 is made up of 12 amino acids. In DNA form, the CDR3 reads TGTGCCAGCAGCAATATGCACACGGAAGCTTTCTCT. Its translation: CASSNMHTEAFS.

This clonotype appeared many times. In DNA, the CDR3 is TGCAGTGCTACCACGGGACAGGGTTTAGATACGCAGTATTTT. It encodes CSATTGQGLDTQYF. This chain uses TRBV20-1 with TRBJ2-3; 9 bases agree with TRBD1. Germline lookup yields CDR1 DFQATT and CDR2 SNEGSKA (reference sequence). V lost 4 bases, J lost 5 bases, and 7 bases stayed unmatched. The CDR3 runs 14 residues.

The CDR3 loop is CASSPGLGSGQQHF. CDR3 bases: TGTGCCAGCAGCCCTGGGCTAGGCTCAGGCCAGCAGCATTTT. The chain uses TRBV2 and TRBJ2-3; D ambiguous. The assigned J gene may be wrong: the sequence end matches TRBJ1-5 better. This CDR3 spans 14 amino acids. Looked up from germline, CDR1 is SNHLY and CDR2 is FYNNEI.